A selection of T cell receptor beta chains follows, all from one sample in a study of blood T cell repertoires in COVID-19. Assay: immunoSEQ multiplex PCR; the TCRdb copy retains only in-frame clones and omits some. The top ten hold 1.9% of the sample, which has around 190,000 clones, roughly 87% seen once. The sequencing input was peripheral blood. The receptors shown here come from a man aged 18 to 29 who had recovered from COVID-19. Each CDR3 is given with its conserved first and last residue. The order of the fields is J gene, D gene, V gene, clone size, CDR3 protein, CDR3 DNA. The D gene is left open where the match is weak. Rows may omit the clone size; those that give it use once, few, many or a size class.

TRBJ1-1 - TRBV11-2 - CASSWQGIGTEAFF TGTGCCAGCAGCTGGCAGGGAATTGGCACTGAAGCTTTCTTT
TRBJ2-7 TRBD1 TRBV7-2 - CASSLQGAAAYEQYF TGTGCCAGCAGCTTACAGGGGGCCGCAGCCTACGAGCAGTACTTC
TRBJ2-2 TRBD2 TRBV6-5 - CASSSGSFGTGELFF TGTGCCAGCAGTAGCGGGAGCTTCGGCACCGGGGAGCTGTTTTTT
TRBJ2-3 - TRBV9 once CASSVAHDGGDTQYF TGTGCCAGCAGCGTTGCCCATGATGGCGGAGATACGCAGTATTTT
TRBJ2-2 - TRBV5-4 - CASSLGENGELFF TGTGCCAGCAGCTTGGGAGAGAACGGGGAGCTGTTTTTT
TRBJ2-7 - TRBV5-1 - CASSLEQRVGYEQYF TGCGCCAGCAGCTTGGAACAGCGGGTGGGATACGAGCAGTACTTC
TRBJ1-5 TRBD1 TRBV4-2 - CASSLTAAPGQPFGAVVNQPQHF TGTGCCAGCAGCCTGACGGCCGCTCCGGGACAGCCCTTTGGGGCGGTGGTCAATCAGCCCCAGCATTTT
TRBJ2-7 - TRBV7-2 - CASSPRSYEQYF TGTGCCAGCAGCCCTAGGTCCTACGAGCAGTACTTC
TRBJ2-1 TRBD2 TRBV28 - CASSLSTSGSWGEQFF TGTGCCAGCAGTCTCTCGACTAGCGGGAGTTGGGGTGAGCAGTTCTTC
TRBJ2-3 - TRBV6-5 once CASSRDIQVTDTQYF TGTGCCAGCAGTCGGGACATACAGGTCACAGATACGCAGTATTTT
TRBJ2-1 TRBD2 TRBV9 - CASSVLGTSGIDEQFF TGTGCCAGCAGCGTATTGGGGACTAGCGGGATCGATGAGCAGTTCTTC
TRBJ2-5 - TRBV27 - CASSFSGYGETQYF TGTGCCAGCAGTTTCTCAGGGTACGGAGAGACCCAGTACTTC
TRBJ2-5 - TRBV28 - CASSFGGKQETQYF TGTGCCAGCAGTTTCGGCGGCAAACAAGAGACCCAGTACTTC
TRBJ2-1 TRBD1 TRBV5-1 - CASSFGYRGAYNEQFF TGCGCCAGCAGCTTTGGCTACAGGGGGGCCTACAATGAGCAGTTCTTC
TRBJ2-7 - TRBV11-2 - CAIHGGYEQYF TGTGCCATCCACGGGGGCTACGAGCAGTACTTC
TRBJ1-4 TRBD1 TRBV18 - CASRQGKVEKLFF TGTGCCAGCCGACAGGGTAAAGTGGAAAAACTGTTTTTT
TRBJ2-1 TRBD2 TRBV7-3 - CASSLAGEGEQFF TGTGCCAGCAGCCTGGCGGGAGAGGGCGAGCAGTTCTTC
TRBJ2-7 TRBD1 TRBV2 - CASSAQGPYEQYF TGTGCCAGCAGTGCACAGGGGCCCTACGAGCAGTACTTC
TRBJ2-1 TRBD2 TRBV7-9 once CASSLWTSGSSIEQFF TGTGCCAGCAGTCTATGGACTAGCGGGAGTTCTATTGAGCAGTTCTTC
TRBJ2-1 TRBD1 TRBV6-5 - CAIKGDRGHREQFF TGTGCCATTAAGGGGGACAGGGGTCACCGAGAGCAGTTCTTC
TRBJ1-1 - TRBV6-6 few CASRANRDGGEAFF TGTGCCAGCAGAGCCAACAGGGATGGAGGCGAAGCTTTCTTT
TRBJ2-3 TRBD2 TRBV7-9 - CASRLAGSDTQYF TGTGCCAGCAGACTAGCGGGATCAGATACGCAGTATTTT
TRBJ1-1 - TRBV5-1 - CASSLAPTGTEAFF TGCGCCAGCAGCTTGGCCCCGACAGGCACTGAAGCTTTCTTT
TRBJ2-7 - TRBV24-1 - CATSRGAEQYF TGTGCCACCAGTCGGGGAGCCGAGCAGTACTTC
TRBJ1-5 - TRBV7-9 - CASSGGTGGNQPQHF TGTGCCAGCAGCGGGGGGACGGGAGGCAATCAGCCCCAGCATTTT
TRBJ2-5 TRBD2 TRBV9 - CASSEGAGGKRTQYF TGTGCCAGCAGCGAGGGAGCGGGAGGGAAGAGAACCCAGTACTTC
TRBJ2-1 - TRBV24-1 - CATSQGLRYNEQFF TGTGCCACCAGTCAGGGGTTGCGGTACAATGAGCAGTTCTTC
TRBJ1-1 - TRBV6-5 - CASSRYTGNTEAFF TGTGCCAGCAGCCGTTATACAGGGAACACTGAAGCTTTCTTT
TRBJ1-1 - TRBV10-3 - CAIKGGGNTEAFF TGTGCCATCAAAGGGGGGGGGAACACTGAAGCTTTCTTT
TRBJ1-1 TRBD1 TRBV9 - CASSKRTGGTEAFF TGTGCCAGCAGCAAGCGGACAGGGGGCACTGAAGCTTTCTTT
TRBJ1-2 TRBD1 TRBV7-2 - CASSFVGQTYGYTF TGTGCCAGCAGCTTCGTGGGACAGACCTATGGCTACACCTTC
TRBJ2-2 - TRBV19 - CASGRLGETGELFF TGTGCCTCAGGGCGCCTCGGCGAGACCGGGGAGCTGTTTTTT
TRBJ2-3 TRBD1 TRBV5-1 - CASSLGDRDTDTQYF TGCGCCAGCAGCTTGGGGGACAGGGACACAGATACGCAGTATTTT
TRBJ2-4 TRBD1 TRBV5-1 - CASSQGQGRDIQYF TGCGCCAGCAGCCAGGGACAGGGAAGAGACATTCAGTACTTC
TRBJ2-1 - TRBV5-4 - CASSSPMDNEQFF TGTGCCAGCAGCTCACCTATGGACAATGAGCAGTTCTTC
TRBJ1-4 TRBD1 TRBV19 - CASSKGQGGEKLFF TGTGCCAGTAGTAAGGGACAGGGTGGAGAAAAACTGTTTTTT
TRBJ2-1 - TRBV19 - CASSMRNAVNEQFF TGTGCCAGTAGTATGCGGAACGCCGTAAATGAGCAGTTCTTC
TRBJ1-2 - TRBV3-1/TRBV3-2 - CASSQVEGSAGYTF TGTGCCAGCAGCCAAGTGGAGGGTTCGGCTGGCTACACCTTC
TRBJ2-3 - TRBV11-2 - CASSLGGGKFADTQYF TGTGCCAGCAGCTTAGGGGGCGGGAAGTTCGCAGATACGCAGTATTTT
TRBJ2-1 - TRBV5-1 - CASSVNGMPGFF TGCGCCAGCAGCGTAAACGGTATGCCGGGGTTCTTC
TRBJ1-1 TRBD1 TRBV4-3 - CASSQGAGGQGIMNTEAFF TGCGCCAGCAGCCAAGGGGCCGGGGGACAGGGGATCATGAACACTGAAGCTTTCTTT
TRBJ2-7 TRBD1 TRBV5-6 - CASSLGQGRDEQYF TGTGCCAGCAGCTTGGGACAGGGTAGGGACGAGCAGTACTTC
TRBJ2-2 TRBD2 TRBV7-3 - CASSLLAGGPNTGELFF TGTGCCAGCAGCTTACTAGCGGGAGGGCCGAACACCGGGGAGCTGTTTTTT
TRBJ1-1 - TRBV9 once CASSADPGRADTEAFF TGTGCCAGCAGCGCTGACCCAGGGAGGGCGGACACTGAAGCTTTCTTT
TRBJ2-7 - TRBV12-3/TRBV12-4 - CASRPQGYEQYF TGTGCCAGCAGACCCCAGGGTTACGAGCAGTACTTC